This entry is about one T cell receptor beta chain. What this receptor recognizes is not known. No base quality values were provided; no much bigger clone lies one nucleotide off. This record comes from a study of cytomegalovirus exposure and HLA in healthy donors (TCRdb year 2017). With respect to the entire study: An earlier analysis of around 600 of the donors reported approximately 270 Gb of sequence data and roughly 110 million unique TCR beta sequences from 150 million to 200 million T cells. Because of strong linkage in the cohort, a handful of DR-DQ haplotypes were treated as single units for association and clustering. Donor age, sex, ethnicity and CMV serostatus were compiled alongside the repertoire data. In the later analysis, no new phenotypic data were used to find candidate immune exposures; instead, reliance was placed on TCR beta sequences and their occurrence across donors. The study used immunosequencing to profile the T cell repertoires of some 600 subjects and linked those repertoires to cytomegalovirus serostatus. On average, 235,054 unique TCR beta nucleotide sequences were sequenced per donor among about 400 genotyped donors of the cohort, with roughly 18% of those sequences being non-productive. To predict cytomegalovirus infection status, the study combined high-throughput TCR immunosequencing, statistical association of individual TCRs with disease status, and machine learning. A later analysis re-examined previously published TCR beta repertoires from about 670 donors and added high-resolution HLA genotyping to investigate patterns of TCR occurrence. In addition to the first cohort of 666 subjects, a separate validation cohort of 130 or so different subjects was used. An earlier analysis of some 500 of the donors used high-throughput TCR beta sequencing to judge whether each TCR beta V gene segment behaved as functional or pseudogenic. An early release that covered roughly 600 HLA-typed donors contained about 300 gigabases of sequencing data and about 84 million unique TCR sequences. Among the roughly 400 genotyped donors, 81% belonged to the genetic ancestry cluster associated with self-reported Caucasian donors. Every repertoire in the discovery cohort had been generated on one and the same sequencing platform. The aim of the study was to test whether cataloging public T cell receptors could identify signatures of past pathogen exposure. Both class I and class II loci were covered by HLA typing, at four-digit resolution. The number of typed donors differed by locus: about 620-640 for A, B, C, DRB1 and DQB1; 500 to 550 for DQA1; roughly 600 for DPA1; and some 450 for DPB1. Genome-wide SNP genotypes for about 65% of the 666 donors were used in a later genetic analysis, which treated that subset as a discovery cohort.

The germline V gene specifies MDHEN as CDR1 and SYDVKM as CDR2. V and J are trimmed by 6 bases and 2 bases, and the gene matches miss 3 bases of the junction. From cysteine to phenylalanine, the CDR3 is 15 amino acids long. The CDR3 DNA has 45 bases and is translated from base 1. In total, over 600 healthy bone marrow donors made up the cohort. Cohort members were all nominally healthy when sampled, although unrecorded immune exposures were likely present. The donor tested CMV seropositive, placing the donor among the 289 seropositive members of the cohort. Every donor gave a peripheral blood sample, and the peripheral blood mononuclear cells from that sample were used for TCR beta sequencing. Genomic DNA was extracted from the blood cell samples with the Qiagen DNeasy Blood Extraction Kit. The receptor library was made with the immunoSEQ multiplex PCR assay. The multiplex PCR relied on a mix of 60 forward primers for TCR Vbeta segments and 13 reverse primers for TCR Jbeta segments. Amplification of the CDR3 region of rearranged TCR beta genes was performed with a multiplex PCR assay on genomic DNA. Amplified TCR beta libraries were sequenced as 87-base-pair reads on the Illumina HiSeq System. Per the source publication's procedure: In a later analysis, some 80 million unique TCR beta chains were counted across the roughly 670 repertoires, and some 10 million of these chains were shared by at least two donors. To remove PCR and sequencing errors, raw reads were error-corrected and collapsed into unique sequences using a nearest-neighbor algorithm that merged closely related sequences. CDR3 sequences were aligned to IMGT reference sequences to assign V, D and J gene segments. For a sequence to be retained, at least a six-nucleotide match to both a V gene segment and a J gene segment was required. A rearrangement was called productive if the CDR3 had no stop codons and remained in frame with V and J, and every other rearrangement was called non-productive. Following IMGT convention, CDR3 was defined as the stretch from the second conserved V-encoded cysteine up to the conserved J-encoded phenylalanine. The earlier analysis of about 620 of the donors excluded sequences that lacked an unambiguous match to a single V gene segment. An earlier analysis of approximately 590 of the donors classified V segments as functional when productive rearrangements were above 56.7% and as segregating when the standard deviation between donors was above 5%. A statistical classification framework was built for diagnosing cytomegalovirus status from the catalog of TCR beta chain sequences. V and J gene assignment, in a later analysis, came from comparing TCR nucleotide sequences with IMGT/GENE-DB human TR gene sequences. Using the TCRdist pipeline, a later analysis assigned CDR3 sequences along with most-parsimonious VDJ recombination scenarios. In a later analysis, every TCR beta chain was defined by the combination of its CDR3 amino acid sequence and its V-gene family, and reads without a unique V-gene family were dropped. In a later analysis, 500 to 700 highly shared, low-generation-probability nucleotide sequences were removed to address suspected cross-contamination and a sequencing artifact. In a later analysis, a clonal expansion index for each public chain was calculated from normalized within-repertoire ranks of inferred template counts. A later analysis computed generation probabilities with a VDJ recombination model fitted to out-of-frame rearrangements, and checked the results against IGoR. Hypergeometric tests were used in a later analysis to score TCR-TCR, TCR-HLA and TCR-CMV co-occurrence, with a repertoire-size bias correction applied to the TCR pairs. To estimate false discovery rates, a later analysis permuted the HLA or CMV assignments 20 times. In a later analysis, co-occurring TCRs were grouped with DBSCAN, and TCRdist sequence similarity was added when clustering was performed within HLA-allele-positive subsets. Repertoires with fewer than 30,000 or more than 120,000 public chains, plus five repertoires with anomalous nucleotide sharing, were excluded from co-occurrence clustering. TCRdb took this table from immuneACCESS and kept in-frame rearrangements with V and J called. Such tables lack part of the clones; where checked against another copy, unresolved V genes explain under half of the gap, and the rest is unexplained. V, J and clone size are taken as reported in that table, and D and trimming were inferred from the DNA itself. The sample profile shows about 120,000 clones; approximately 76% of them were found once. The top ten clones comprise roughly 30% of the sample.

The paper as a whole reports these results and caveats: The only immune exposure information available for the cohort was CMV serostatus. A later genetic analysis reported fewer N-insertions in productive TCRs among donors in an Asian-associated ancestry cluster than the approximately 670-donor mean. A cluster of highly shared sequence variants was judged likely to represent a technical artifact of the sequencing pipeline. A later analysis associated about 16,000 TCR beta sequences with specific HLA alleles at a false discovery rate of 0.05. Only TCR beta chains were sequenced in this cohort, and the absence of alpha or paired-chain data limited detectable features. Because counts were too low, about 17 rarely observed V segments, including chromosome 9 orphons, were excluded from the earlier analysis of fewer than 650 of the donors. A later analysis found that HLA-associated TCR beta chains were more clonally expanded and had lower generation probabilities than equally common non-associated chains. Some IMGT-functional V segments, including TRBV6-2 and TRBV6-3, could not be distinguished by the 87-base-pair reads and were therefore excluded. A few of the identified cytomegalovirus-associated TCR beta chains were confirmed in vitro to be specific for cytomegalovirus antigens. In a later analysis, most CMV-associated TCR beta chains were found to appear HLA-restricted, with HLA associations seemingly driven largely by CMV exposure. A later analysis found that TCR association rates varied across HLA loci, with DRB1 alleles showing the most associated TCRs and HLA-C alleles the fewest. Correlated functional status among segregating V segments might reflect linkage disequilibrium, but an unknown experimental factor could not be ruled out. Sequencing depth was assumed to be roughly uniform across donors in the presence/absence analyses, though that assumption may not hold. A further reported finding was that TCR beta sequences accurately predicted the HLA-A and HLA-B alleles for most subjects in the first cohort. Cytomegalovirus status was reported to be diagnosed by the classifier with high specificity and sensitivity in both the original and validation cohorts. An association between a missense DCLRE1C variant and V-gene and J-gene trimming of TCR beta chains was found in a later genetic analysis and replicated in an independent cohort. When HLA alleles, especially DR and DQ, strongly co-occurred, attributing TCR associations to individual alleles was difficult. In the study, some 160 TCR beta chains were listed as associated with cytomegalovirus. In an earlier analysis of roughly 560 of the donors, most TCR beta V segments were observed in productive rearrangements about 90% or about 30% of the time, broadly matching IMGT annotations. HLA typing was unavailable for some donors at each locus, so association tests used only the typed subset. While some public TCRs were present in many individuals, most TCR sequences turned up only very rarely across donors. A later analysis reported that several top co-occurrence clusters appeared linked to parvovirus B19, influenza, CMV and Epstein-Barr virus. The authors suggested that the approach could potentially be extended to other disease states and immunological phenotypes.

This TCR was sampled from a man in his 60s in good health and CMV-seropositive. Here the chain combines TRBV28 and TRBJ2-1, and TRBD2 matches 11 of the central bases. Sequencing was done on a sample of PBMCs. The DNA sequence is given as TGTGCCAGCAGCCCACTAGCGGGAGCCTACAATGAGCAGTTCTTC. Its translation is CASSPLAGAYNEQFF.